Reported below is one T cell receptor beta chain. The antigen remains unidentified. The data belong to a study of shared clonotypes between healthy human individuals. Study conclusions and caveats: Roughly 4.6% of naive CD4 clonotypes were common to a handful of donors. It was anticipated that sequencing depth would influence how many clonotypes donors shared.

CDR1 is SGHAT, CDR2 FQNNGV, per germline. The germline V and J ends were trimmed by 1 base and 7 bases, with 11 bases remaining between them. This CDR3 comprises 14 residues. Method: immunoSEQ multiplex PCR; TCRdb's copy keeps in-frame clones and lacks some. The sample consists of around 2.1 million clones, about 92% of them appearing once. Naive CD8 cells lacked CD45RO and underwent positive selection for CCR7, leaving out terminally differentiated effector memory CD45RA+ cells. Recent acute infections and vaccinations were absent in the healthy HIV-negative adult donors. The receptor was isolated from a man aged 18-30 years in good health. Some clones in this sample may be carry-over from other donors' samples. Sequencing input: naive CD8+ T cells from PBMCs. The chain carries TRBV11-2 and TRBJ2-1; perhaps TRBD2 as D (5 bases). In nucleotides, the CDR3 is TGTGCCAGCAGCTTAGCGACGGGCGGGAATGAGCAGTTCTTC. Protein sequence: CASSLATGGNEQFF.